These 26 T cell receptor beta chains originate from one sample sequenced in a study of T cells in Graves' hyperthyroidism and ophthalmopathy. Using RNA transcripts as the source, TCR beta CDR3 regions were amplified. First-round RT-PCR of the TCR CDR3 relied on the HTBI primer set. TCRdb reprocessed the multiplex PCR reads with MiXCR, giving one entry per CDR3 protein. The sample has fewer than 500,000 distinct CDR3 sequences, approximately 14% seen once. The sample comprised blood. The receptor source for this set is a woman in her thirties with Graves' ophthalmopathy.

Many counts were recorded for this clonotype. The rearrangement joins TRBV30 to TRBJ1-2, with D uncertain. The germline V gene encodes CDR1 GTSNPN and CDR2 SVGIG (reference sequence). CDR3 length: 18 amino acids. The V and J ends lost 5 bases and 3 bases respectively, with 28 bases between them. The CDR3 loop is CAWHQPGRDFSLYYGYTF. The CDR3, as DNA: TGTGCCTGGCACCAACCTGGGCGCGACTTTTCCTTATACTATGGCTACACCTTC. Looking up the rest from reference TRBV30 and TRBJ1-2 gives the full variable domain: SQTIHQWPATLVQPVGSPLSLECTVEGTSNPNLYWYRQAAGRGLQLLFYSVGIGQISSEVPQNLSASRPQDRQFILSSKKLLLSDSGFYLCAWHQPGRDFSLYYGYTFGSGTRLTVV.

This clonotype was recorded at least ten times. The rearrangement joins TRBV18 to TRBJ2-5; D not resolved. The germline V and J ends were trimmed by 3 bases and 4 bases, with 9 bases remaining between them. This CDR3 is 13 amino acids long. Germline V gene lookup returns CDR1 KGHSH and CDR2 LQKENI. CDR3 nucleotides: TGTGCCAGCTCACCGTCTAGGCTAGAGACCCAGTACTTC. It is translated as CASSPSRLETQYF. The whole variable domain, filled in from reference TRBV18 and TRBJ2-5, reads NAGVMQNPRHLVRRRGQEARLRCSPMKGHSHVYWYRQLPEEGLKFMVYLQKENIIDESGMPKERFSAEFPKEGPSILRIQQVVRGDSAAYFCASSPSRLETQYFGPGTRLLVL.

This clonotype appeared many times. V and J are TRBV30 and TRBJ2-7; possible D gene TRBD2, 6 bases. The V end lost 5 bases, the J end lost 9 bases, and 17 bases lay between the germline ends. The V gene's germline CDR1 is GTSNPN and CDR2 SVGIG (reference sequence). This CDR3 comprises 12 residues. This CDR3 reads CAWGHTGVGQYF. As DNA, the CDR3 is TGTGCCTGGGGCCACACGGGGGTGGGGCAGTACTTC.

This clonotype is a singleton in its sample. Being one base from a much bigger clone, this may be a read error. The chain uses TRBV27 and TRBJ1-3; D perhaps matches TRBD1 (5 bases). V lost 6 bases and J 8 bases, leaving 14 bases between the germline ends. This CDR3 region has 13 residues. Germline assignment: CDR1 MNHEY and CDR2 SMNVEV (reference sequence). The DNA for the CDR3 is TGTGCCAGCAGAGATCCTGGGGGAGACACCATATATTTT. It is translated as CASRDPGGDTIYF.

Note on this clonotype: A single base separates this from a much larger clone, so it may be a read error. The chain has TRBV6-2 or TRBV6-3 and TRBJ1-2; D is uncertain. Germline loops: CDR1 MNHEY, CDR2 SVGEGT. The CDR3 covers 15 residues. The CDR3 bases are TGTGCCAGCAGTAACTCGCGGTGGAATCATTTTGGCTACACCTTC. Amino acid sequence: CASSNSRWNHFGYTF.

This clonotype was counted many times. This chain joins TRBV10-3 and TRBJ1-5, with D maybe TRBD1 (5 bases). CDR3 length equals 14 residues. V lost 5 bases and J lost 2, with 10 bases in between. Germline V gene lookup returns CDR1 ENHRY and CDR2 SYGVKD. The DNA for the CDR3 is TGTGCCATCAGTCAGGGAGGGGGCAATCAGCCCCAGCATTTT. Residues: CAISQGGGNQPQHF.

This chain uses TRBV11-2 with TRBJ2-7; TRBD2 agrees at 8 bases. The J segment lost 2 bases and the V segment lost 4 bases, leaving 4 bases of the junction unmatched. Germline V gene data show CDR1 as SGHAT and CDR2 as FQNNGV. This CDR3 contains 14 residues. The CDR3 region is CASSWGLVTYEQYF. CDR3 bases: TGTGCCAGCAGCTGGGGACTAGTAACCTACGAGCAGTACTTC.

This clonotype was picked up a small number of times. The chain recombines TRBV18 with TRBJ2-6; D gene ambiguous. Germline CDR1 and CDR2: KGHSH and LQKENI. Trimming stripped 0 bases from V and 4 bases from J, with 7 bases between. The length of the CDR3 is 15 residues. The CDR3 spells CASSPPGRGANVLTF. As DNA, the CDR3 is TGTGCCAGCTCACCACCGGGTCGCGGGGCCAACGTCCTGACTTTC.

This sequence joins TRBV6-1 and TRBJ1-2; no clear D. V lost 1 base and J lost 4, with 16 bases in between. CDR1 and CDR2 from the germline V gene are MNHNS and SASEGT. This CDR3 contains 16 residues. DNA for the CDR3: TGTGCCAGCAGTGAAGGGTTTAGGGTAGCCCCCTATGGCTACACCTTC. As protein: CASSEGFRVAPYGYTF.

This clonotype was seen at least ten times. The chain recombines TRBV12-3 or TRBV12-4 with TRBJ1-1; D is undetermined. The V and J ends lost 1 base and 5 bases respectively, with 5 bases between them. The CDR3 is 12 amino acids. CDR3 in DNA: TGTGCCAGCAGTTTAGGGGAAACTGAAGCTTTCTTT. Translated: CASSLGETEAFF.

In this sample, this clonotype turned up a few times. The chain joins TRBV7-3 to TRBJ1-1; D is unclear. Trimming took off 0 bases at V and 8 bases at J, with 10 bases between the two ends. The germline V gene encodes CDR1 SGHTA and CDR2 FQGTGA. This CDR3 spans 13 amino acids. The DNA of the CDR3 is TGTGCCAGCAGCTTAACCCTCATCGGAGAAGCTTTCTTT. Its protein product is CASSLTLIGEAFF.

In this sample, this clonotype turned up many times. The chain links TRBV28 to TRBJ2-3; 13 nucleotides agree with TRBD2. After removal of 3 bases from V and 6 bases from J, the junction contained 6 bases not matched to a gene. CDR1 is MDHEN and CDR2 is SYDVKM in the germline V gene. The CDR3 is 16 amino acids. The CDR3 here is CASSFRLAGGGDTQYF. As DNA, the CDR3 is TGTGCCAGCAGTTTCCGACTAGCGGGGGGCGGCGATACGCAGTATTTT.

The sample holds a few counts of this clonotype. This rearrangement joins TRBV4-1 to TRBJ1-2; the D is unclear. V was pared by 1 base and J by 3 bases, with 21 bases between. The germline gives CDR1 MGHRA, CDR2 YSYEKL. The CDR3 totals 18 residues. The CDR3 loop reads CASSQVLSYRTAHYGYTF. In DNA form, the CDR3 reads TGCGCCAGCAGCCAAGTCCTCTCCTATCGGACCGCGCACTATGGCTACACCTTC.

This clonotype was detected ten times or more. The chain is built from TRBV2 and TRBJ1-2; TRBD1 is a possible D gene (6 bases). The germline CDR1 and CDR2 sequences are SNHLY and FYNNEI. This CDR3 region has 14 residues. Trimming removed 5 bases from V and 2 bases from J, with 12 bases in between. The CDR3 reads CASSTRQGNYGYTF. For the CDR3, the DNA is TGTGCCAGCAGTACGCGGCAGGGGAACTATGGCTACACCTTC.

The sample holds many counts of this clonotype. The CDR3 spells CASSLFSFGDEQFF. The CDR3 region has the DNA TGTGCCAGCAGCTTATTTAGCTTCGGCGATGAGCAGTTCTTC. The rearrangement links TRBV11-3 to TRBJ2-1; unclear D gene. This CDR3 comprises 14 residues. V shed 2 bases and J shed 8 bases, with 13 bases lying between them. The germline V gene has CDR1 SGHNT and CDR2 YENEEA.

The table lists this clonotype with many counts. The chain carries TRBV2 and TRBJ2-5; D unresolved. The V and J ends lost 11 bases and 7 bases respectively, with 8 bases between them. The CDR3 sequence is 9 residues long. Germline CDR1 SNHLY, CDR2 FYNNEI. CDR3 in amino acids: CAHGGTQYF. The CDR3 DNA is TGTGCCCACGGCGGGACCCAGTACTTC.

This clonotype occurred once. The chain employs TRBV11-3 and TRBJ2-3; D not resolved. Trimming pared 5 bases from V and 5 bases from J, leaving 14 bases between. The CDR3 loop spans 14 amino acids. Germline V gene sequence: CDR1 SGHNT, CDR2 YENEEA. The CDR3 coding sequence is TGTGCCAGCAGCCAAGATTGGGGAAAAGATACGCAGTATTTT. Protein product: CASSQDWGKDTQYF.

This clonotype was observed many times. CDR3 loop: CASSLGGTGGPNEQFF. The CDR3, as DNA: TGTGCCAGCAGCTTGGGCGGGACAGGGGGCCCAAATGAGCAGTTCTTC. This chain uses TRBV7-3 with TRBJ2-1; 12 bases map to TRBD1. This CDR3 spans 16 amino acids. Germline V gene lookup returns CDR1 SGHTA and CDR2 FQGTGA. V shed 3 bases and J 7 bases; nucleotides not matched to a gene: 7.

The chain recombines TRBV10-2 with TRBJ1-6; D might be TRBD1 (6 bases). The CDR3 has 15 residues. Trimming shortened V by 3 bases and J by 9 bases, and 15 bases separated the two germline ends. Per germline, CDR1 WSHSY and CDR2 SAAADI. The CDR3 nucleotides read TGCGCCAGCAGTGAAGTAGGACAGCGAATTTCACCCCTCCACTTT. It is translated as CASSEVGQRISPLHF.

Ten or more counts support this clonotype. The chain is built from TRBV10-3 and TRBJ2-5; D is unclear. This CDR3 has 16 residues. The germline V and J ends were trimmed by 0 bases and 4 bases, with 15 bases remaining between them. Germline V lookup: CDR1 ENHRY, CDR2 SYGVKD. CDR3 in DNA: TGTGCCATCAGTGAGTCGAATGAAGGGATTAGAGAGACCCAGTACTTC. This translates into CAISESNEGIRETQYF.

The table lists this clonotype with a few counts. This chain uses TRBV5-1 with TRBJ1-6; 7 bases are shared with TRBD1. Germline assignment: CDR1 SGHRS and CDR2 YFSETQ. With V trimmed by 7 bases and J by 5 bases, 9 bases remained unmatched. The CDR3 covers 15 residues. For the CDR3, the DNA is TGCGCCAGCCGCCCACTCGGGACAGATAATTCACCCCTCCACTTT. It specifies CASRPLGTDNSPLHF.

This clonotype was seen at least ten times. The V and J genes are TRBV28 and TRBJ1-1; no reliable D call. V dropped 5 bases and J dropped 5 bases, with 12 bases sitting between them. The CDR3 is 13 residues long. Germline CDR1 MDHEN, CDR2 SYDVKM. The CDR3 loop reads CASSPGDKTEAFF. As DNA, the CDR3 is TGTGCCAGCAGTCCCGGGGATAAAACTGAAGCTTTCTTT.

This clonotype was observed a handful of times. This chain links TRBV6-6 with TRBJ1-2, with a tentative D call TRBD1 (5 bases). The CDR3 contains 15 residues. The germline V and J ends were trimmed by 1 base and 7 bases, with 16 bases remaining between them. Looked up from germline, CDR1 is MNHNY and CDR2 is SVGAGI (reference sequence). The CDR3 sequence: CASSYYLGEGSGYTF. The CDR3 DNA reads as TGTGCCAGCAGTTACTATTTGGGGGAGGGTAGTGGCTACACCTTC.

The CDR3 nucleotides read TGTGCCTGGAGTGTACAACAGAATAATTCACCCCTCCACTTT. This translates into CAWSVQQNNSPLHF. The chain combines TRBV30 with TRBJ1-6; no clear D. Germline CDR1 GTSNPN, CDR2 SVGIG (reference sequence). The CDR3 runs to 14 residues. The V gene lost 0 bases and the J gene lost 5 bases, with 8 bases spanning the gap.

This clonotype was counted at least ten times. The chain carries TRBV29-1 and TRBJ1-2, with D possibly TRBD1 on 5 matching bases. Germline V gene lookup returns CDR1 SQVTM and CDR2 ANQGSEA. V was pared by 5 bases and J by 8 bases, with 15 bases between. This CDR3 spans 12 amino acids. The CDR3 sequence is CSVSEGRGGYTF. CDR3 sequence (DNA): TGCAGCGTTAGTGAGGGGCGTGGCGGCTACACCTTC.

As regards this clonotype: One end of the junction does not line up with germline, which may come from a read error. The chain employs TRBV7-2 and TRBJ2-3; D is ambiguous. Germline-derived CDR1 and CDR2 are SGHTA and FQGNSA. The CDR3 totals 15 residues. The CDR3 protein is CSSSTLRANTDTQYF. The CDR3 region has the DNA TGTTCCAGCAGTACTCTCCGGGCGAACACAGATACGCAGTATTTT.